The 10 T cell receptor beta chains listed next were all sequenced from one sample in a study of blood T cells in healthy people across ages. It was with a sample-barcoded 5' primer and a J-beta primer mix that a second PCR of about 7 to 12 cycles was run. Each CDR3 protein is one row after TCRdb ran MiXCR on the 5' RACE reads. The table lists hundreds of thousands of distinct CDR3 sequences, approximately 30% of them singletons. Input material: blood. The receptor source for this set is a woman at least 80 years old in good health.

At least ten counts were recorded for this clonotype. The chain has TRBV5-1 and TRBJ1-6, with 7 bases that match TRBD1. After removal of 1 base from V and 9 bases from J, the junction contained 7 bases not matched to a gene. Germline-derived CDR1 and CDR2 are SGHRS and YFSETQ. The CDR3 is made up of 15 amino acids. CDR3 coding DNA: TGCGCCAGCAGCTTGAGACAGGGAAATGTTTCACCCCTCCACTTT. Its translation is CASSLRQGNVSPLHF.

This clonotype was picked up a small number of times. V and J are TRBV7-2 and TRBJ1-5; no definite D call. The CDR3 consists of 17 residues. V lost 5 bases to trimming and J lost 0 bases, with 17 bases between them. Germline V CDR1 and CDR2: SGHTA, FQGNSA. The CDR3 loop reads CASSPSTSYYSNQPQHF. DNA of the CDR3: TGTGCCAGCAGCCCCTCTACTAGTTACTATAGCAATCAGCCCCAGCATTTT.

This clonotype was recorded at least ten times. V gene TRBV24-1 combines with J gene TRBJ2-1; TRBD2 matches 7 bases. Losses at the gene ends were 5 bases for V and 10 bases for J; bases not matched to a gene: 7. Looked up from germline, CDR1 is KGHDR and CDR2 is SFDVKD. This CDR3 region has 13 residues. Here the CDR3 reads CATSGGTTWEQFF. The CDR3 DNA sequence: TGTGCCACCAGTGGTGGGACTACTTGGGAGCAGTTCTTC.

This clonotype was detected ten times or more. A much larger clonotype is one base distant, so this may be a read error. The gene calls are TRBV20-1 and TRBJ2-1, with TRBD1 identical over 10 bases. TRBJ2-7 matches the DNA end more closely, so the J call is doubtful. Germline V CDR1 and CDR2: DFQATT, SNEGSKA (reference sequence). CDR3 length equals 18 residues. The CDR3 spells CSARDGGQGLSRYNEQYF. The CDR3 coding sequence is TGCAGTGCTAGAGATGGGGGACAGGGGCTCTCCCGTTACAATGAGCAGTACTTC.

This clonotype was observed at least ten times. V usage is TRBV5-1 and J usage is TRBJ2-3, with 9 bases matching TRBD1. The CDR3 has 15 amino acids. The germline CDR1 and CDR2 sequences are SGHRS and YFSETQ. V shed 0 bases and J 4 bases; nucleotides not matched to a gene: 3. The CDR3 loop reads CASSLGQGDADTQYF. CDR3 coding DNA: TGCGCCAGCAGCTTGGGACAGGGGGATGCAGATACGCAGTATTTT.

This clonotype has a count of ten or more. This chain links TRBV20-1 with TRBJ2-1; 12 bases line up with TRBD2. V was clipped by 5 bases and J by 4 bases; unmatched bases: 9. The germline CDR1 and CDR2 sequences are DFQATT and SNEGSKA (reference sequence). The CDR3 covers 16 residues. As DNA, the CDR3 is TGCAGTGCTGGATACCGGACTAGCGGGGTATACAATGAGCAGTTCTTC. This codes for CSAGYRTSGVYNEQFF.

Many counts were recorded for this clonotype. V gene TRBV20-1 combines with J gene TRBJ2-3; 14 bases align to TRBD2. The CDR3 spans 18 residues. Trimming removed 3 bases from V and 0 bases from J; junction bases left unmatched: 8. Germline CDR1 reads DFQATT; CDR2 reads SNEGSKA (reference sequence). DNA for the CDR3: TGCAGTGCTAGCGTCGGACTAGCGGGGGGAGGCAGCACAGATACGCAGTATTTT. Translating gives CSASVGLAGGGSTDTQYF.

The V and J genes are TRBV20-1 and TRBJ2-5, with a possible D match to TRBD2 (5 bases). V lost 6 bases and J 11 bases, leaving 28 bases between the germline ends. The CDR3 sequence is 15 residues long. CDR1 and CDR2 (germline): DFQATT, SNEGSKA (reference sequence). CDR3 in DNA: TGCAGTGCCTCCCCCGGAGGCGGGCTAGCTAGTGAGCAGTACTTC. It specifies CSASPGGGLASEQYF.

Ten or more counts support this clonotype. The chain couples TRBV18 to TRBJ2-7, with D possibly matching TRBD1 (5 bases). Trimming removed 3 bases from V and 3 bases from J, with 15 bases in between. Germline V gene data show CDR1 as KGHSH and CDR2 as LQKENI. The CDR3 extends over 15 amino acids. This chain's CDR3 is CASSPGQSVVYEQYF. The CDR3 nucleotides are TGTGCCAGCTCACCGGGGCAATCAGTCGTCTACGAGCAGTACTTC.

Notes on this clonotype: A junction end diverges from the germline sequence, so it may reflect a read error. V usage is TRBV12-3 or TRBV12-4 and J usage is TRBJ2-7, with 13 nucleotides matching TRBD2. This CDR3 spans 17 amino acids. The CDR3 protein is CASSPQTSGGTYNERYF. CDR3 nucleotides: TGTGCCAGCAGTCCTCAGACTAGCGGGGGGACTTACAATGAGCGGTACTTC.